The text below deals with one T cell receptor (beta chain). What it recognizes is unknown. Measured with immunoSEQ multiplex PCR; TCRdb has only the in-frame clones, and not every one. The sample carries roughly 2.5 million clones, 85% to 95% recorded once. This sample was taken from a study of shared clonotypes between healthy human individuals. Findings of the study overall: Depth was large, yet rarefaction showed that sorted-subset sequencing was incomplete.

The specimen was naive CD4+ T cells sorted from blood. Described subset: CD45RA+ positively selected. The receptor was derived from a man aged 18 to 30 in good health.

CDR3 nucleotide sequence: TGCAGCGTTGGATCGGAGACCCAGTACTTC. Amino acid sequence: CSVGSETQYF. The chain carries TRBV29-1 and TRBJ2-5; no definite D call. The CDR3 length is 10 residues. V gave up 4 bases and J gave up 5 bases, with 5 bases separating them. The germline CDR1 and CDR2 sequences are SQVTM and ANQGSEA.